This T cell receptor beta chain appears in the sequencing data of a study of vaccination effects on CD4 cells after COVID-19. Overall study: Cultivation was performed at 1.5 million to 2.5 million PBMC per well with approximately 10 IU/ml IL-2 and roughly 9.9 ug/ml peptides added.

A note on this clone: Its antigen is unidentified.

CDR3 size: 15 residues. V gave up 4 bases and J gave up 7 bases, with 16 bases separating them. Per the germline V gene, CDR1 is SEHNR and CDR2 is FQNEAQ (reference sequence). Some clones are missing from TCRdb's copy, which holds only in-frame ones; the method was immunoSEQ multiplex PCR. This sample carries under 40,000 clones, around 75% of them seen once, and the ten largest clones take more than 6.5%. Isolation of CD4+ T cells took place after 10 days of culture. Convalescent patients had PCR-confirmed SARS-CoV-2 infection between March and December 2020. Two doses of BNT162b2 or mRNA-1273 vaccine were administered to participants.

The chain joins TRBV7-9 to TRBJ1-4; tentatively, D is TRBD1 (6 bases). This material consisted of CD4+ T cells from PBMCs cultured without peptide, taken after COVID-19 vaccination. This clonotype was sampled from a human donor who had a prior SARS-CoV-2 infection. DNA for the CDR3: TGTGCCAGCAGCTGGCAGGGGAGCGTGCTTGAAAAACTGTTTTTT. This sequence encodes CASSWQGSVLEKLFF.